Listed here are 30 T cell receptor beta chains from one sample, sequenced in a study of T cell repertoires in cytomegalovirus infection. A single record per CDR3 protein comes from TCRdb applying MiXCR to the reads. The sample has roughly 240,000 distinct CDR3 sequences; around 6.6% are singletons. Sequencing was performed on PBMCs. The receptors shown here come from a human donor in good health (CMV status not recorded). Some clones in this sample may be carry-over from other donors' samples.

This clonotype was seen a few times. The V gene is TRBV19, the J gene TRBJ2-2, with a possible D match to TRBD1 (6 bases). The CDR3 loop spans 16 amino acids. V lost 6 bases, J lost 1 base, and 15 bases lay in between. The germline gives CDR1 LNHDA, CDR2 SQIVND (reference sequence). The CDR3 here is CASSSLWTENTGELFF. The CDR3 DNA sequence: TGTGCCAGTAGCTCACTCTGGACAGAGAACACCGGGGAGCTGTTTTTT.

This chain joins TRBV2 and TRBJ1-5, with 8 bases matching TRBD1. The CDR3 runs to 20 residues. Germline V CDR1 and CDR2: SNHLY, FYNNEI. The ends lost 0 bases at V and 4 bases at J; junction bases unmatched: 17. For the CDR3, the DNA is TGTGCCAGCAGTGAAGCGCTTTGGAGTACCGGACAGGGCTATAATCAGCCCCAGCATTTT. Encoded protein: CASSEALWSTGQGYNQPQHF. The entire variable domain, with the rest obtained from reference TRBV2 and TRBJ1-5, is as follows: EPEVTQTPSHQVTQMGQEVILRCVPISNHLYFYWYRQILGQKVEFLVSFYNNEISEKSEIFDDQFSVERPDGSNFTLKIRSTKLEDSAMYFCASSEALWSTGQGYNQPQHFGDGTRLSIL.

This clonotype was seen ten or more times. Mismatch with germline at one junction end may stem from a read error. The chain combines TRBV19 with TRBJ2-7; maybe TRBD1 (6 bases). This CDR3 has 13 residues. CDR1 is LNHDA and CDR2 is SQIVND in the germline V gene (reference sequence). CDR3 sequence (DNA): TGTGCCAGTAGTACGACCCCCCGACAGGAACGAAGCTTC. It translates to CASSTTPRQERSF.

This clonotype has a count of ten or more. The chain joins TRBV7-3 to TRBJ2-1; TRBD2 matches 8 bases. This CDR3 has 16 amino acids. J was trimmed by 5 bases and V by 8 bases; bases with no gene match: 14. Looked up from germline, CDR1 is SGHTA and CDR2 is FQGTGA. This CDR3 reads CASSALGGGPNNEQFF. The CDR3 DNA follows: TGTGCCAGCTCAGCCCTAGGCGGGGGGCCGAACAATGAGCAGTTCTTC.

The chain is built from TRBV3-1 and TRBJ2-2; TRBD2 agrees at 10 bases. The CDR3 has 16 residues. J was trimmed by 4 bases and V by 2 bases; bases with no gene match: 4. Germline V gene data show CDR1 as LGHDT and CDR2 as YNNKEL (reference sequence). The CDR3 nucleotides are TGTGCCAGCAGCCAAAAGGCTAGCGGGGGCACCGGGGAGCTGTTTTTT. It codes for CASSQKASGGTGELFF. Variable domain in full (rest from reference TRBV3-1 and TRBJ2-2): DTAVSQTPKYLVTQMGNDKSIKCEQNLGHDTMYWYKQDSKKFLKIMFSYNNKELIINETVPNRFSPKSPDKAHLNLHINSLELGDSAVYFCASSQKASGGTGELFFGEGSRLTVL.

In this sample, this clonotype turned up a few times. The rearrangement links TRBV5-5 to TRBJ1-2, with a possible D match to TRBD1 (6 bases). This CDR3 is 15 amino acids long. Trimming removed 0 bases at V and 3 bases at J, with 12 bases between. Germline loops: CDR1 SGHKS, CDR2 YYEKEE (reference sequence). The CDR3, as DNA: TGTGCCAGCAGCTTGGAGGCAGGGGATTACTATGGCTACACCTTC. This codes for CASSLEAGDYYGYTF.

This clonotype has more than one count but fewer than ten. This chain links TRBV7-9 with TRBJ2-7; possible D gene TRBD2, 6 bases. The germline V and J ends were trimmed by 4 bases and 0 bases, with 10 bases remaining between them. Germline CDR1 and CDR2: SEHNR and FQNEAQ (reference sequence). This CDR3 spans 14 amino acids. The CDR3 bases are TGTGCCAGCAGCTGGGGGGATTCCTCCTACGAGCAGTACTTC. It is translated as CASSWGDSSYEQYF.

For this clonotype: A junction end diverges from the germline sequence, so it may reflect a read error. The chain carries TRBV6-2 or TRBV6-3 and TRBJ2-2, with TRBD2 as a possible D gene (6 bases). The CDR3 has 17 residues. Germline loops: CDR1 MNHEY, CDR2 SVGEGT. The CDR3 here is CASSYLSWTGGTGDLFF. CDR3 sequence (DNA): TGTGCCAGCAGTTACCTCAGCTGGACCGGCGGGACCGGGGATCTGTTTTTT.

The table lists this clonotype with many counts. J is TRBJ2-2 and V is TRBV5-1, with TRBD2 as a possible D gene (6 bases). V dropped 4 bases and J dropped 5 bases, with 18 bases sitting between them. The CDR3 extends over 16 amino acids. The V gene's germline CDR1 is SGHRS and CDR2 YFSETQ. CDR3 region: CASSLLLSSGTGELFF. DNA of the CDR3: TGCGCCAGCAGCCTCCTTTTGAGTAGCGGTACCGGGGAGCTGTTTTTT.

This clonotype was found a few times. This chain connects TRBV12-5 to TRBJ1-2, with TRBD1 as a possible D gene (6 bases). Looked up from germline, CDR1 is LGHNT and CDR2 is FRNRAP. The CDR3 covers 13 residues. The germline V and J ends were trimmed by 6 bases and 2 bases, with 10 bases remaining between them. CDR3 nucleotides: TGTGCTAGTGGCTCTACAGGGAACTATGGCTACACCTTC. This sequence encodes CASGSTGNYGYTF. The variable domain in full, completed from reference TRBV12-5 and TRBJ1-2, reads DARVTQTPRHKVTEMGQEVTMRCQPILGHNTVFWYRQTMMQGLELLAYFRNRAPLDDSGMPKDRFSAEMPDATLATLKIQPSEPRDSAVYFCASGSTGNYGYTFGSGTRLTVV.

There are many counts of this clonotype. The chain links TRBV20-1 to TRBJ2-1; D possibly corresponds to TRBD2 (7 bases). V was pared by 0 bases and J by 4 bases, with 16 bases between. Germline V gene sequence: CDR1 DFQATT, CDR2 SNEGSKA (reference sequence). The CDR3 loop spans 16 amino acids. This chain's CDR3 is CSARDPGGAKYNEQFF. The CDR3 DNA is TGCAGTGCTAGAGATCCTGGGGGGGCTAAATACAATGAGCAGTTCTTC.

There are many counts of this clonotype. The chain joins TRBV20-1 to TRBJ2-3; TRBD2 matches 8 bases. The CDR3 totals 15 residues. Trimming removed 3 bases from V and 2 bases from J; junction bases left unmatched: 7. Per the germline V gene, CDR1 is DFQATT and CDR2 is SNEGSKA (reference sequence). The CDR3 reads CSASKRGHNTDTQYF. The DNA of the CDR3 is TGCAGTGCTAGTAAGCGGGGGCACAACACAGATACGCAGTATTTT.

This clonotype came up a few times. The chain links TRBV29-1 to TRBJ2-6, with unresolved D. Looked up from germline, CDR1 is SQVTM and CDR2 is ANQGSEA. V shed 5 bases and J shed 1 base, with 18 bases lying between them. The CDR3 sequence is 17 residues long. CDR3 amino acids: CSVSRTTDFSGANVLTF. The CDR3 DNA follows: TGCAGCGTTTCCCGAACGACCGACTTTTCTGGGGCCAACGTCCTGACTTTC.

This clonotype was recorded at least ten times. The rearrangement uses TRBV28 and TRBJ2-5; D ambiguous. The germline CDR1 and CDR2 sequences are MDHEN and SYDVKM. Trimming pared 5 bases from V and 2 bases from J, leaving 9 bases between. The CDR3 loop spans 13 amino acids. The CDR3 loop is CASSLGPQETQYF. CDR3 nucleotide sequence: TGTGCCAGCAGTCTCGGACCTCAAGAGACCCAGTACTTC.

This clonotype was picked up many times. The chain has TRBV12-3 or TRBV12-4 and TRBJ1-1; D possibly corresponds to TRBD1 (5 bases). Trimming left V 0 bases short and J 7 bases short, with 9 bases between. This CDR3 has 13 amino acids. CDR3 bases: TGTGCCAGCAGTTTAGCCCGGGGACGTGAAGCTTTCTTT. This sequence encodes CASSLARGREAFF.

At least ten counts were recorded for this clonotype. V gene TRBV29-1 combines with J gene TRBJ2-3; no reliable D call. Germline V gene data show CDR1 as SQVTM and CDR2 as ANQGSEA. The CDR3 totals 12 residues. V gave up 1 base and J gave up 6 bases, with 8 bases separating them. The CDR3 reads CSVEGWSDTQYF. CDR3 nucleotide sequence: TGCAGCGTTGAAGGCTGGTCGGATACGCAGTATTTT.

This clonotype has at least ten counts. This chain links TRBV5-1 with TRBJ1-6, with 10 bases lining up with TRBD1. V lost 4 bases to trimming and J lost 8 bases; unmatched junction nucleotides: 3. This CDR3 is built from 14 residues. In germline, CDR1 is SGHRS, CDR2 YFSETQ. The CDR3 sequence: CASSPDRGYSPLHF. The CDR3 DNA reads TGCGCCAGCAGCCCGGACAGGGGGTATTCACCCCTCCACTTT.

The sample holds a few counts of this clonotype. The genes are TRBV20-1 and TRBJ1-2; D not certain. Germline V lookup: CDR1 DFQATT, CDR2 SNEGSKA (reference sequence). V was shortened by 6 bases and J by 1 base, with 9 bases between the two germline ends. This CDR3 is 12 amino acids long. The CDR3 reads CSAEDDNYGYTF. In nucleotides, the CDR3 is TGCAGTGCAGAAGACGATAACTATGGCTACACCTTC.

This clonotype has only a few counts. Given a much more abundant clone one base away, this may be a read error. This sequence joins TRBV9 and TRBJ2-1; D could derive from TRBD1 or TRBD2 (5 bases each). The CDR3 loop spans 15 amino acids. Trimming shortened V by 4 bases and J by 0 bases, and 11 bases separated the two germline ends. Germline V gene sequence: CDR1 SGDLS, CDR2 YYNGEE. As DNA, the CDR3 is TGTGCCAGCAGCTCCCGGGACGGCTCCTACAATGAGCAGTTCTTC. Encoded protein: CASSSRDGSYNEQFF.

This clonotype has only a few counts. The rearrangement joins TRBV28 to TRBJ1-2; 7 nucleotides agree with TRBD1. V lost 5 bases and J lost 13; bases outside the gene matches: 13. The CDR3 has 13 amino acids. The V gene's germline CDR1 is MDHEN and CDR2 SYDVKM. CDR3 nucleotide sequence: TGTGCCAGCAGTCCCATCATACCCAACAGGGGCACCTTC. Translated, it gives CASSPIIPNRGTF.

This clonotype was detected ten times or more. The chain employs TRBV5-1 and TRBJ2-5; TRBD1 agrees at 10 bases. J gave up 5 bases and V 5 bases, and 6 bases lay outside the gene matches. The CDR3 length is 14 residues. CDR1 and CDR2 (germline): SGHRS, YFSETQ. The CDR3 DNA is TGCGCCAGCAGGGAGACAGGGGGCATGGAGACCCAGTACTTC. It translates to CASRETGGMETQYF.

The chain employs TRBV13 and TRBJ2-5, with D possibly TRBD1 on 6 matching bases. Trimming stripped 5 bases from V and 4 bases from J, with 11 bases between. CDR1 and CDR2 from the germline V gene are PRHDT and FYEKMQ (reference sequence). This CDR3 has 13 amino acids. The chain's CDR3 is CASSARGRETQYF. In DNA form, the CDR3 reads TGTGCCAGCAGCGCCAGGGGCCGAGAGACCCAGTACTTC.

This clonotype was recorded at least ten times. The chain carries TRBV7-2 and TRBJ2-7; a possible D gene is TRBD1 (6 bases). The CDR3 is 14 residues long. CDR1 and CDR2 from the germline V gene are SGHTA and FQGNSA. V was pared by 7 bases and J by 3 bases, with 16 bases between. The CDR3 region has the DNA TGTGCCAGCAATCCGGGACACGGAAGCTACGAGCAGTACTTC. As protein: CASNPGHGSYEQYF.

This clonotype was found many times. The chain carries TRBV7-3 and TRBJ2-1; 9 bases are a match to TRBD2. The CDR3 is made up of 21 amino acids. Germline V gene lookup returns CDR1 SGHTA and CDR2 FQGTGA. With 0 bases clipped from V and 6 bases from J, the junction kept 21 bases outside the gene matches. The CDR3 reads CASSLTHDSSGGTGVVNEQFF. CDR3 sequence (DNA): TGTGCCAGCAGCTTAACGCATGATAGTAGCGGGGGAACCGGGGTAGTCAATGAGCAGTTCTTC.

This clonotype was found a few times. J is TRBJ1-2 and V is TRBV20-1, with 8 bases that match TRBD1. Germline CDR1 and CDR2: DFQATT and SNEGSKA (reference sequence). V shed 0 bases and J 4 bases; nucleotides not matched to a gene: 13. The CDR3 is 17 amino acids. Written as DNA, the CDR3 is TGCAGTGCTAGAGAGGCCCCCCAAACAGGGGGGGTCTATGGCTACACCTTC. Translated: CSAREAPQTGGVYGYTF.

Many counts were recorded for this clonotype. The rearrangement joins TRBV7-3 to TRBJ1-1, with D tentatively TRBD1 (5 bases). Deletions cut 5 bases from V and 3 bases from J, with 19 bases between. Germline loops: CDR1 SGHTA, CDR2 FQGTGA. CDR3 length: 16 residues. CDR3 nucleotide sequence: TGTGCCAGCAGCCAGAACGGGGGGAAGGGGTACACTGAAGCTTTCTTT. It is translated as CASSQNGGKGYTEAFF.

CDR3: CASSLQGARNEQFF. The CDR3 DNA reads TGCGCCAGCAGCTTGCAGGGGGCTAGGAATGAGCAGTTCTTC. The chain combines TRBV5-1 with TRBJ2-1, with 8 bases that match TRBD1. The CDR3 is made up of 14 amino acids. Germline CDR1 and CDR2: SGHRS and YFSETQ. V gave up 1 base and J gave up 7 bases; unmatched junction bases: 4.

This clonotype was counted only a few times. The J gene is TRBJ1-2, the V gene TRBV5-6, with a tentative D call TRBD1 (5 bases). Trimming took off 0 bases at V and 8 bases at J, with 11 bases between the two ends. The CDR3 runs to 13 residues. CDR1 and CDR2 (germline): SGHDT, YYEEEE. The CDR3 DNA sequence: TGTGCCAGCAGCTTGGACAGGCTGTCAGGCTACACCTTC. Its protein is CASSLDRLSGYTF.

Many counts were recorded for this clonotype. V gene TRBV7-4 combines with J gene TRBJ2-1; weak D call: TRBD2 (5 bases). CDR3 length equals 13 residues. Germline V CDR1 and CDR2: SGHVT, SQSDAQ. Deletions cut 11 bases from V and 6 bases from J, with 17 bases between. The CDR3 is CASQRGAVNEQFF. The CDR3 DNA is TGTGCCTCACAACGGGGAGCGGTCAATGAGCAGTTCTTC.

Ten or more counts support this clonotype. CDR3 in DNA: TGTAAGGGCCCCGGACAGGCGAATCAGCCCCAGCATTTT. It translates to CKGPGQANQPQHF. The rearrangement uses TRBV7-3 and TRBJ1-5; TRBD1 matches 7 bases. CDR3 length: 13 residues. Germline values: CDR1 SGHTA, CDR2 FQGTGA.